These 10 T cell receptor beta chains share one sample of origin, sequenced in a study of T cells in Graves' hyperthyroidism and ophthalmopathy. The TCR beta CDR3 regions underwent amplification using RNA transcripts as the source. HTBI primers were used for first-round RT-PCR of the TCR CDR3. A single record per CDR3 protein comes from TCRdb applying MiXCR to the multiplex PCR reads. The table has over 700,000 distinct CDR3 sequences, 38% seen once; the top ten hold about 8.9%. Sequenced material: blood. The receptors originated from a man aged 18 to 29 with Graves' hyperthyroidism.

This clonotype was seen many times. The chain couples TRBV2 to TRBJ2-5; a weak D match, TRBD1 (5 bases). Germline V lookup: CDR1 SNHLY, CDR2 FYNNEI. The ends were cut back, 6 bases at V and 3 bases at J, with 20 bases in the middle. This CDR3 contains 16 residues. In nucleotides, the CDR3 is TGTGCCAGCAGACTTCTGGGGCAAGACAGCAAAGAGACCCAGTACTTC. Translation: CASRLLGQDSKETQYF.

This chain connects TRBV7-9 to TRBJ2-7, with D possibly TRBD1 on 6 matching bases. The germline gives CDR1 SEHNR, CDR2 FQNEAQ (reference sequence). This CDR3 spans 14 amino acids. Deletions cut 6 bases from V and 6 bases from J, with 18 bases between. This CDR3 reads CASSFGQGSSEQYF. DNA for the CDR3: TGTGCCAGCAGTTTCGGCCAGGGGTCAAGCGAGCAGTACTTC. The whole variable domain, remainder taken from reference TRBV7-9 and TRBJ2-7, is DTGVSQNPRHKITKRGQNVTFRCDPISEHNRLYWYRQTLGQGPEFLTYFQNEAQLEKSRLLSDRFSAERPKGSFSTLEIQRTEQGDSAMYLCASSFGQGSSEQYFGPGTRLTVT.

V usage is TRBV6-1 and J usage is TRBJ1-5; D gene unclear. The germline V gene encodes CDR1 MNHNS and CDR2 SASEGT. The CDR3 has 17 residues. V lost 6 bases to trimming and J lost 2 bases, with 20 bases between them. The CDR3 sequence is CASRNGPVGWGNQPQHF. The DNA of the CDR3 is TGTGCCAGCAGAAACGGACCAGTGGGGTGGGGCAATCAGCCCCAGCATTTT.

This clonotype has a handful of counts. The chain couples TRBV6-5 to TRBJ1-1; maybe TRBD1 (5 bases). V lost 7 bases, J lost 6 bases, and 9 bases lay in between. This CDR3 has 11 amino acids. Germline V lookup: CDR1 MNHEY, CDR2 SVGAGI. CDR3: CASNWGAEAFF. The CDR3 DNA reads TGTGCCAGCAACTGGGGGGCTGAAGCTTTCTTT.

V usage is TRBV11-3 and J usage is TRBJ2-6; D unresolved. This CDR3 is built from 15 residues. V was clipped by 6 bases and J by 1 base, with 10 bases between them. Germline CDR1 SGHNT, CDR2 YENEEA. The CDR3 sequence: CASRRSASGANVLTF. In nucleotides, the CDR3 is TGTGCCAGCAGGAGGTCAGCTTCTGGGGCCAACGTCCTGACTTTC.

The V call is TRBV10-2, the J call TRBJ1-1; 10 bases are a match to TRBD1. This CDR3 is built from 11 residues. Germline-derived CDR1 and CDR2 are WSHSY and SAAADI. Losses at the gene ends were 10 bases for V and 11 bases for J; bases not matched to a gene: 7. CDR3 in DNA: TGCGCCACCCTAGGGACAGGGGACGCTTTCTTT. It specifies CATLGTGDAFF.

CDR3: CSDQSPERQGNQPQHF. The CDR3 DNA reads as TGCAGCGACCAATCCCCCGAGAGACAGGGCAATCAGCCCCAGCATTTT. The rearrangement joins TRBV29-1 to TRBJ1-5, with D possibly being TRBD1 (6 bases). V was shortened by 7 bases and J by 2 bases, with 21 bases between the two germline ends. CDR1 is SQVTM and CDR2 is ANQGSEA in the germline V gene. This CDR3 has 16 residues.

This clonotype was counted ten times or more. The V call is TRBV15, the J call TRBJ1-5; TRBD1 is a possible D gene (5 bases). The CDR3 runs to 15 residues. Germline loops: CDR1 LNHNV, CDR2 YYDKDF (reference sequence). V lost 6 bases to trimming and J lost 3 bases, with 15 bases between them. Here the CDR3 reads CATRRDFGDNQPQHF. Written as DNA, the CDR3 is TGTGCCACCAGACGGGACTTCGGAGACAATCAGCCCCAGCATTTT.

This clonotype was recorded many times. V is TRBV25-1 and J is TRBJ2-2; no firm D call. Trimming cost V 4 bases and J 6 bases, with 15 bases left between them. The CDR3 sequence is 15 residues long. CDR1 is MGHDK and CDR2 is SYGVNS in the germline V gene. CDR3 protein: CASSAFLGPSGELFF. CDR3 bases: TGTGCCAGCAGTGCCTTCTTAGGGCCATCCGGGGAGCTGTTTTTT.

The chain links TRBV7-6 to TRBJ2-7; D is tentatively TRBD1 or TRBD2 (5 bases each). Germline loops: CDR1 SGHVS, CDR2 FNYEAQ. CDR3 size: 15 residues. V was shortened by 6 bases and J by 1 base, with 16 bases between the two germline ends. Here the CDR3 reads CASSPRGRASYEQYF. In DNA form, the CDR3 reads TGTGCCAGCAGTCCTCGGGGCAGGGCATCCTACGAGCAGTACTTC.